The T cell receptor (beta chain) under discussion was sequenced for a study of early T cells in non-severe SARS-CoV-2 infection. Study results and caveats: VDJdb matching, biased toward anti-spike CD8 responses, missed private and CD4 specificities.

Comments on this clonotype: The antigen is unknown.

Germline-derived CDR1 and CDR2 are SQVTM and ANQGSEA. This CDR3 contains 13 residues. V lost 8 bases and J 1 base, leaving 14 bases between the germline ends. Individually, cDNA molecules had unique molecular identifiers attached to them. TCRdb independently ran MiXCR on the 5' RACE reads; one entry per CDR3 protein. The data show under 100,000 distinct CDR3 sequences, approximately 10% seen once. This chain joins TRBV29-1 and TRBJ1-1; D is perhaps TRBD1 (5 bases). The sequence was obtained from an adult who was a healthcare worker with PCR-confirmed SARS-CoV-2 infection or an uninfected control (not recorded which). The sample consisted of whole blood. The CDR3 sequence: CSSPGLTNTEAFF. For the CDR3, the DNA is TGCAGCTCACCGGGACTGACGAACACTGAAGCTTTCTTT.